This T cell receptor beta chain is drawn from a study of radiation and T cells in renal cell carcinoma. Documented time point: blood 2 weeks post-SBRT. Treatment denoted: 15 Gy SBRT to primary tumor, nephrectomy 4 weeks later. The CDR3 sequence is 13 residues long. Deletions cut 3 bases from V and 2 bases from J, with 7 bases between. Germline V lookup: CDR1 SGDLS, CDR2 YYNGEE. Measured with immunoSEQ multiplex PCR; TCRdb has only the in-frame clones, and not every one. Of 60,000 to 65,000 clones in the sample, around 78% were seen once. The specimen was blood, collected from a patient whose treatment included radiotherapy and nephrectomy. The chain carries TRBV9 and TRBJ2-3; D remains ambiguous. The source of this sequence is a man aged 60 to 69 with renal cell carcinoma. For the CDR3, the DNA is TGTGCCAGCAGCGAACCTATCACAGATACGCAGTATTTT. Protein product: CASSEPITDTQYF.